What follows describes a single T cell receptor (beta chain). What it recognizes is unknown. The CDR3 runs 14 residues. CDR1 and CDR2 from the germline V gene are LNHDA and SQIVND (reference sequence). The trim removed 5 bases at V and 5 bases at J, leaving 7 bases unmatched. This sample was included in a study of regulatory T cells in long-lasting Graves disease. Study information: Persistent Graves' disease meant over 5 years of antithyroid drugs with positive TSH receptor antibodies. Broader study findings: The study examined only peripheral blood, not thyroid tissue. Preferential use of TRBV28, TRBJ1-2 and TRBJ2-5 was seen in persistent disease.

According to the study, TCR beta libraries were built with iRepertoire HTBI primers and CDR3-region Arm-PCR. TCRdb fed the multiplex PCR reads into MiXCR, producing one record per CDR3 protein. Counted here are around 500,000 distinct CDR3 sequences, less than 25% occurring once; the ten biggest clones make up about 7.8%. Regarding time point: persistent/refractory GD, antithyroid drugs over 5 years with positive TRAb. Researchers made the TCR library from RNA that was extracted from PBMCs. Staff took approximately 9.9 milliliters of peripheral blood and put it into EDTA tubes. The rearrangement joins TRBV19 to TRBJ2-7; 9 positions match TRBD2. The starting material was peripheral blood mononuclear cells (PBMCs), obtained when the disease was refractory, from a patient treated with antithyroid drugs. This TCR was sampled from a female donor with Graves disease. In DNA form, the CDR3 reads TGTGCCAGTAGTTTGGTAGCGGGAGCCCACGAGCAGTACTTC. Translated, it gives CASSLVAGAHEQYF.